This TCR beta chain stems from a study of T cells in Graves' hyperthyroidism and ophthalmopathy. Study outcomes and limitations: Prediction of ophthalmopathy progression came a median 6.5 months pre-onset. Ophthalmopathy stood apart from stable hyperthyroidism in a 13 V-J model. Most clonotypes that expanded in the thyroid above 0.001 also showed up in blood.

Uncontrolled infection, other autoimmune disease, pregnancy or lactation excluded patients. The investigators amplified TCR beta CDR3 regions from RNA transcripts. A set of HTBI primers served as the primers for a first-round RT-PCR of the TCR CDR3. In TCRdb, the multiplex PCR reads were re-called with MiXCR into one record per CDR3 protein. The sample includes about 700,000 distinct CDR3 sequences, 45% of them seen just once. Remarks on this clonotype: Its antigen is unidentified.

The V and J ends lost 3 bases and 2 bases, in that order; junction bases with no gene match: 4. CDR1 and CDR2 (germline): SGHVS, FQNEAQ. The CDR3 runs 16 residues. Source material: peripheral blood or thyroid tissue (not recorded which). The chain couples TRBV7-8 to TRBJ2-5; 12 bases fit TRBD2. The clonotype comes from an adult man with Graves' disease, either hyperthyroidism or ophthalmopathy (not recorded which). The CDR3 DNA reads as TGTGCCAGCAGCTTGGGGACTAGCGGGTTTCAAGAGACCCAGTACTTC. Protein sequence: CASSLGTSGFQETQYF.